This record looks at one T cell receptor (beta chain) sequence and its context. Its cognate antigen is unknown. V gave up 5 bases and J gave up 4 bases; unmatched junction bases: 4. Germline CDR1 is SGHAT and CDR2 is FQNNGV. The CDR3 runs 16 residues. These data belong to a study of graft-versus-host responses after intestinal transplantation. Study observations and caveats: The marrow of recipients harbored GvH clones, and ileum or blood showed some of them first. Early post-transplant HvG declines showed an association with peak circulating GvH clone levels. High graft-versus-host to host-versus-graft clonal ratios were seen in allografts of patients with graft-donor T cell macrochimerism.

Measured with immunoSEQ multiplex PCR; TCRdb has only the in-frame clones, and not every one. In the table there are some 55,000 clones, about 90% of which are singletons. The input for sequencing was PBMCs, taken 650 to 690 days after intestinal transplant. The chain employs TRBV11-2 and TRBJ2-1; TRBD2 matches 14 bases. The sequence was collected from a human patient who received an intestinal transplant, so some T cells may come from the graft donor. Here the CDR3 DNA reads TGTGCCAGCAGCCTTGGACTAGCGGGGGGTTACAATGAGCAGTTCTTC. Translation: CASSLGLAGGYNEQFF. Using reference TRBV11-2 and TRBJ2-1 for the parts outside the CDR3, the full variable domain is EAGVAQSPRYKIIEKRQSVAFWCNPISGHATLYWYQQILGQGPKLLIQFQNNGVVDDSQLPKDRFSAERLKGVDSTLKIQPAKLEDSAVYLCASSLGLAGGYNEQFFGPGTRLTVL.